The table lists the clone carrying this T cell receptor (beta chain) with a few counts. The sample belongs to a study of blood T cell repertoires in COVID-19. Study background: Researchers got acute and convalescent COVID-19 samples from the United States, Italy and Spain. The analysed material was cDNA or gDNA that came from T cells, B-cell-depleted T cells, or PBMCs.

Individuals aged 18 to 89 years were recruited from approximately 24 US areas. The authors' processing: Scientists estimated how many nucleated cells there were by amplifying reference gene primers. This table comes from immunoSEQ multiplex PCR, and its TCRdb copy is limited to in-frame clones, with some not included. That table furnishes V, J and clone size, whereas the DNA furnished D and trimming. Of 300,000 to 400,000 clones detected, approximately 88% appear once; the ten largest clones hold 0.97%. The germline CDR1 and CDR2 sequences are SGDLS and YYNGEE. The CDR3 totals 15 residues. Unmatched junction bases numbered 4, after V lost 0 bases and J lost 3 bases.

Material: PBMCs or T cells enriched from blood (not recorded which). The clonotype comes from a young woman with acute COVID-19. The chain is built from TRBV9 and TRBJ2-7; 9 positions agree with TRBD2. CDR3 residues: CASSVAAGGLYEQYF. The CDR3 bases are TGTGCCAGCAGCGTAGCAGCGGGGGGTCTCTACGAGCAGTACTTC.